Listed here is a single T cell receptor beta chain. Antigen: not known. With a much larger clone just one base away, this may be a read error. The data are from a study of CD8 T cells in ankylosing spondylitis. Quantitative molecular-barcoded 5'-RACE generated the TCR beta libraries. One entry per CDR3 protein results from TCRdb running MiXCR on the 5' RACE reads. The sample yields some 290,000 distinct CDR3 sequences, around 20% seen once. Findings of the study overall: Reportedly, matched ankylosing spondylitis synovial fluid was significantly enriched for disease-linked clones. A number of the motif variants had already been described in reactive arthritis synovial fluid and blood.

CDR3 size: 15 residues. Germline V lookup: CDR1 SGHRS, CDR2 YFSETQ. The sequencing input was blood, either unsorted or a sorted T cell fraction (not recorded which). The chain has TRBV5-1 and TRBJ2-3; the match to TRBD2 covers 8 bases. The source is a male donor with ankylosing spondylitis or in good health (not recorded which). The CDR3 loop is CDSSRLATSTDTQYF. The CDR3 DNA follows: TGCGACAGCAGCCGACTAGCGACCAGCACAGATACGCAGTATTTT.